This TCR beta chain was captured in a study of response to subunit inactivated influenza vaccine. As concerns this clonotype: Its cognate antigen is unknown.

TCRdb itself ran the RT-PCR reads through MiXCR, one entry per CDR3 protein. Found here are 800,000 to 1,000,000 distinct CDR3 sequences, around 20% of them singletons; the top ten hold approximately 10%. Broader study findings: The authors suggested that every seasonal influenza vaccination recruits few new T cells.

The source material was PBMCs from blood, sampled around 5 days after vaccination. The sequence was obtained from a man aged 45-60 years who received an inactivated influenza vaccine.

The CDR3 DNA reads as TGTGCCAGCAGGCTGGGGACCGCGAGAATCCCACGCAATGAGCAGTTCTTC. It translates to CASRLGTARIPRNEQFF. The chain is built from TRBV12-3 or TRBV12-4 and TRBJ2-1; perhaps D is TRBD1 or TRBD2 (5 bases each). The CDR3 spans 17 residues. Trimming pared 6 bases from V and 6 bases from J, leaving 24 bases between.